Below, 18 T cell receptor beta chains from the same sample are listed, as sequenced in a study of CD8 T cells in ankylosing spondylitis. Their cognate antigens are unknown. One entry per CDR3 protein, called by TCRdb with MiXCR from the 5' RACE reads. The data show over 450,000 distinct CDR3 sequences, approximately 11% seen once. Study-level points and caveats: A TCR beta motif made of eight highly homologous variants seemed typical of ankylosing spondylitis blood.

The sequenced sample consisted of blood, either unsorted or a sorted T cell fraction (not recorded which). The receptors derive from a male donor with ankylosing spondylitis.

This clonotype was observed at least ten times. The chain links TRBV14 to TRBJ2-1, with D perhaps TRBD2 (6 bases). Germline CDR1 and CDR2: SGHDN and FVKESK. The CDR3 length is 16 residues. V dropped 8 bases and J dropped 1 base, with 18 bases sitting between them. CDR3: CASQGPAGLSYNEQFF. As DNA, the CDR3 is TGTGCCAGCCAGGGCCCGGCGGGATTATCCTACAATGAGCAGTTCTTC.

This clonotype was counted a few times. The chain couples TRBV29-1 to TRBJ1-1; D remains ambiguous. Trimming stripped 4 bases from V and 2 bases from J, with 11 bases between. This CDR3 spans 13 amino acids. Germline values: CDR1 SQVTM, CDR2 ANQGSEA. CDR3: CSVANRLNTEAFF. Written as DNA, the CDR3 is TGCAGCGTTGCTAACAGATTAAACACTGAAGCTTTCTTT. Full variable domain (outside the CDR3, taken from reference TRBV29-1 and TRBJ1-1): SAVISQKPSRDICQRGTSLTIQCQVDSQVTMMFWYRQQPGQSLTLIATANQGSEATYESGFVIDKFPISRPNLTFSTLTVSNMSPEDSSIYLCSVANRLNTEAFFGQGTRLTVV.

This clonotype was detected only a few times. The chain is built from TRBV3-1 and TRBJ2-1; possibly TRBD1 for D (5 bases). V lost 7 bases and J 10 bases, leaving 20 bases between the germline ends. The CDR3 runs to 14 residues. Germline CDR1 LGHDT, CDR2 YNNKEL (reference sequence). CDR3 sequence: CASKGPFTEGEQFF. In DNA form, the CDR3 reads TGTGCCAGCAAGGGGCCCTTTACCGAAGGGGAGCAGTTCTTC.

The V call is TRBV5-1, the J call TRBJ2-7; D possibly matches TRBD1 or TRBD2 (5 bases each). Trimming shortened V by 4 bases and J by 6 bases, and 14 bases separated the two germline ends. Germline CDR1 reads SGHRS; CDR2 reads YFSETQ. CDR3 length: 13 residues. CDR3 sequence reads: CASSPGPPPEQYF. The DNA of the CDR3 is TGCGCCAGCAGCCCGGGACCGCCCCCCGAGCAGTACTTC.

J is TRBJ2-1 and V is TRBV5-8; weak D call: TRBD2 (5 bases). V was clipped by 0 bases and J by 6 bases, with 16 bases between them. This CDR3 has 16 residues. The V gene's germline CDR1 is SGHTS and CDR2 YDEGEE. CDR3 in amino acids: CASSLEVFPGINEQFF. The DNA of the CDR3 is TGTGCCAGCAGCTTGGAAGTCTTCCCGGGGATCAATGAGCAGTTCTTC.

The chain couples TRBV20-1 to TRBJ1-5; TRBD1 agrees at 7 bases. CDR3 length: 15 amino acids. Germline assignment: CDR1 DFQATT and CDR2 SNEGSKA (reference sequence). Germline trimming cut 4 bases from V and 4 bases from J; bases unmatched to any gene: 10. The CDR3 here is CSATSGTEVNQPQHF. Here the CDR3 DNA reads TGCAGTGCTACAAGCGGGACAGAAGTAAATCAGCCCCAGCATTTT.

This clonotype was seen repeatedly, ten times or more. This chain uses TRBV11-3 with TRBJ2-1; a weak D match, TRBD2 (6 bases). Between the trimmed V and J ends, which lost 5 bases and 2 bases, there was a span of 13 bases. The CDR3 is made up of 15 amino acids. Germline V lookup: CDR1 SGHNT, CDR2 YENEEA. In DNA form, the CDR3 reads TGTGCCAGCAGCACCCGGGACTCACCCTACAATGAGCAGTTCTTC. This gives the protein CASSTRDSPYNEQFF. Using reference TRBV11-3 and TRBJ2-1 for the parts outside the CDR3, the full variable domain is EAGVVQSPRYKIIEKKQPVAFWCNPISGHNTLYWYLQNLGQGPELLIRYENEEAVDDSQLPKDRFSAERLKGVDSTLKIQPAELGDSAVYLCASSTRDSPYNEQFFGPGTRLTVL.

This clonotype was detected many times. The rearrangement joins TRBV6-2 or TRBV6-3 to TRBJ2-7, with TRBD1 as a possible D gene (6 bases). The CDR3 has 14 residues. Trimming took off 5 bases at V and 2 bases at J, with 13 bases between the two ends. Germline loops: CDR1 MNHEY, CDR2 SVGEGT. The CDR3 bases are TGTGCCAGCAGTGACACGGACAGACCCTACGAGCAGTACGTC. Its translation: CASSDTDRPYEQYV.

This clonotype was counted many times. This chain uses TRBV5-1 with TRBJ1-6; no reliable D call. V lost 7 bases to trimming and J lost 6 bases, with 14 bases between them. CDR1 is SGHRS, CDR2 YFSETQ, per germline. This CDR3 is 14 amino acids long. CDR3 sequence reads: CASADLGLNSPLHF. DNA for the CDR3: TGCGCCAGCGCGGACTTAGGGCTTAATTCACCCCTCCACTTT.

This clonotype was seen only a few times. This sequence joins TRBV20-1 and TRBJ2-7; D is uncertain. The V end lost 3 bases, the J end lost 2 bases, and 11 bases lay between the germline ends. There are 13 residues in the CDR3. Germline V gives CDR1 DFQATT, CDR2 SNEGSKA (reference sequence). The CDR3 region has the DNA TGCAGTGCTAGTTCGTCCCAGACCTACGAGCAGTACGTC. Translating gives CSASSSQTYEQYV.

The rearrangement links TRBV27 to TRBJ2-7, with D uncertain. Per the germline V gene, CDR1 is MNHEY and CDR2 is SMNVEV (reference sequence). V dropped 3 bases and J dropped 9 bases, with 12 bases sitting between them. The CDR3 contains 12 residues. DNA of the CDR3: TGTGCCAGCAGTTTTCGTGGAGCCTGGCAGTACTTC. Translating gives CASSFRGAWQYF.

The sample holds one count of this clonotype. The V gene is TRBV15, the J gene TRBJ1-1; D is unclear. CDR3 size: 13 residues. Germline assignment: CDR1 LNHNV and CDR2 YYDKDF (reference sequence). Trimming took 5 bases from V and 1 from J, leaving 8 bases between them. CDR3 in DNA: TGTGCCACCAGCTTGACGTGGAACACTGAAGCTTTCTTT. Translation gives CATSLTWNTEAFF. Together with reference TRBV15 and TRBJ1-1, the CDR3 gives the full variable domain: DAMVIQNPRYQVTQFGKPVTLSCSQTLNHNVMYWYQQKSSQAPKLLFHYYDKDFNNEADTPDNFQSRRPNTSFCFLDIRSPGLGDTAMYLCATSLTWNTEAFFGQGTRLTVV.

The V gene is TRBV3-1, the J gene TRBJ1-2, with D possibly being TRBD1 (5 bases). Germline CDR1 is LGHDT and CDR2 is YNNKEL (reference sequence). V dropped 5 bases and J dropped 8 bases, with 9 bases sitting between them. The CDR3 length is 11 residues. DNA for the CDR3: TGTGCCAGCAGCAGGGGATCCGGCTACACCTTC. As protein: CASSRGSGYTF.

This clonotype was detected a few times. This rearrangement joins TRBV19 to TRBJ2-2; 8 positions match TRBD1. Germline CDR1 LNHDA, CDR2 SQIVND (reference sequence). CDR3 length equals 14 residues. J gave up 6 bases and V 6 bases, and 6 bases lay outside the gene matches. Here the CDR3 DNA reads TGTGCCAGTAGCCTTCGACAGGGGCCCGGGGAGCTGTTTTTT. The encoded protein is CASSLRQGPGELFF. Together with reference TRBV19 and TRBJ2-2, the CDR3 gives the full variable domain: DGGITQSPKYLFRKEGQNVTLSCEQNLNHDAMYWYRQDPGQGLRLIYYSQIVNDFQKGDIAEGYSVSREKKESFPLTVTSAQKNPTAFYLCASSLRQGPGELFFGEGSRLTVL.

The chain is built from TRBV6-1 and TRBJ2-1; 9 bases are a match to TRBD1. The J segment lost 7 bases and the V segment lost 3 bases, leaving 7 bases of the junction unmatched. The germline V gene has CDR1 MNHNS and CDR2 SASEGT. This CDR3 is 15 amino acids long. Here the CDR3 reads CASSDTGTGRNEQFF. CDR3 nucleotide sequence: TGTGCCAGCAGTGACACCGGGACAGGGAGGAATGAGCAGTTCTTC.

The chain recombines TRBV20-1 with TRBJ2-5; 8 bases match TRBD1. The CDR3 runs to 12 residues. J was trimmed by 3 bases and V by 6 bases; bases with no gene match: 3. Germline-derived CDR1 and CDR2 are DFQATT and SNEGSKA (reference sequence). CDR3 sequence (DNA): TGCAGTGCCATGGACAGGGAAGAGACCCAGTACTTC. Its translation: CSAMDREETQYF.

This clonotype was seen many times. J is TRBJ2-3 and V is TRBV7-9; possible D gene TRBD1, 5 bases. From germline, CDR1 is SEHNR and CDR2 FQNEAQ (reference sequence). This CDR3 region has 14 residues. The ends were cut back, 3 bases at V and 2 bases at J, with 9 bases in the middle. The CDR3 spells CASSFDRYTDTQYF. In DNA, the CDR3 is TGTGCCAGCAGCTTCGACAGATACACAGATACGCAGTATTTT.

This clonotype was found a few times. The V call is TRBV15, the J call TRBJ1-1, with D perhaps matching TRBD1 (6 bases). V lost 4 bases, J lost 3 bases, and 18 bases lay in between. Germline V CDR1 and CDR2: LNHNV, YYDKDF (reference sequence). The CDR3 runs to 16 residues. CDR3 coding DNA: TGTGCCACCAGCACTATGGAGGGGGGCCCAGACACTGAAGCTTTCTTT. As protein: CATSTMEGGPDTEAFF.